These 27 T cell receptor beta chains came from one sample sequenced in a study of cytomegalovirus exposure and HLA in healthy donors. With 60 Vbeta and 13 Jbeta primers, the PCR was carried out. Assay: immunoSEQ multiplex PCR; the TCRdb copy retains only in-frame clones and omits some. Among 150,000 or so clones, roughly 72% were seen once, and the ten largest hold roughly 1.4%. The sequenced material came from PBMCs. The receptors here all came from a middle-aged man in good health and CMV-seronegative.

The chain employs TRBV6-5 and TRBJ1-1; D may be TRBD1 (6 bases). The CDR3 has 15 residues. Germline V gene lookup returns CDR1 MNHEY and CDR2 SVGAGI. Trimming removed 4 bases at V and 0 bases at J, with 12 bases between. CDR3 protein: CASSLNRAMNTEAFF. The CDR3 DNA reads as TGTGCCAGCAGTTTAAACAGGGCTATGAACACTGAAGCTTTCTTT.

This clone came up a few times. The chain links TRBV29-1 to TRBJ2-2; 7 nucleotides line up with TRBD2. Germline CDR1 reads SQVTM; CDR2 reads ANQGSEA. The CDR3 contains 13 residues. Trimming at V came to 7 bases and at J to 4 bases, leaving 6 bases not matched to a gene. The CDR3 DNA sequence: TGCAGCGCTGGACTAGTTCGCACCGGGGAGCTGTTTTTT. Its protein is CSAGLVRTGELFF.

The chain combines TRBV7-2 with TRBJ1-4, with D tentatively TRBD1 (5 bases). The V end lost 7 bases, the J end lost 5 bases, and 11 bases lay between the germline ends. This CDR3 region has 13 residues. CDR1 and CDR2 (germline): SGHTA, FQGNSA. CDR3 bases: TGTGCCAGCAAAAACAGGAAAAATGAAAAACTGTTTTTT. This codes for CASKNRKNEKLFF.

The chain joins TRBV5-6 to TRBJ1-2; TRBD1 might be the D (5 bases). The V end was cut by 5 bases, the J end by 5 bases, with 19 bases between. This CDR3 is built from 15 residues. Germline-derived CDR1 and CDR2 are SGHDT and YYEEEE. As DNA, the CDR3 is TGTGCCAGCAGGATATCCCGGACAAACCCATATGGCTACACCTTC. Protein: CASRISRTNPYGYTF.

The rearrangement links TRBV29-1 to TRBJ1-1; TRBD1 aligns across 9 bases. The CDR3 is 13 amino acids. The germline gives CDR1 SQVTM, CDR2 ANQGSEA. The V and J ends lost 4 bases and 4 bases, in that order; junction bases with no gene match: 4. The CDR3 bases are TGCAGCGTTGGTCCGACAGGGGGCACTGAAGCTTTCTTT. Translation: CSVGPTGGTEAFF.

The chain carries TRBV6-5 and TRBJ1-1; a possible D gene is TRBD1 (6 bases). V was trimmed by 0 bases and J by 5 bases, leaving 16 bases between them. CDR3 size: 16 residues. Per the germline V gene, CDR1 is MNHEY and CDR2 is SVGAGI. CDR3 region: CASSYSRGGRGTEAFF. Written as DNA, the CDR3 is TGTGCCAGCAGTTACTCGAGGGGGGGGCGCGGGACTGAAGCTTTCTTT.

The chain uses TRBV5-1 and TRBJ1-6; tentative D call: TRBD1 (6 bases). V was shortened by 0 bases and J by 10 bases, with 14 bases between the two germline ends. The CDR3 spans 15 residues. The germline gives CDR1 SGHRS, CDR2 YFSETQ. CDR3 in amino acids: CASSLAVGGPSPLHF. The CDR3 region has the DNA TGCGCCAGCAGCTTGGCCGTGGGGGGGCCCTCACCCCTCCACTTT.

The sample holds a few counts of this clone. CDR3 sequence reads: CSVESMWLTSTGYNEQFF. CDR3 sequence (DNA): TGCAGCGTTGAATCTATGTGGTTGACTAGTACAGGCTACAATGAGCAGTTCTTC. This chain connects TRBV29-1 to TRBJ2-1, with D maybe TRBD2 (6 bases). Trimming took off 2 bases at V and 3 bases at J, with 23 bases between the two ends. CDR3 length: 18 amino acids. Germline CDR1 reads SQVTM; CDR2 reads ANQGSEA.

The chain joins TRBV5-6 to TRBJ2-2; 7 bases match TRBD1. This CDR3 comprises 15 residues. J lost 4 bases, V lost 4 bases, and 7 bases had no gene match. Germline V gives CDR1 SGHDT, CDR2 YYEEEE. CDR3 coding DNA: TGTGCCAGCAGCCCAAGGACAGGCTTCACCGGGGAGCTGTTTTTT. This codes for CASSPRTGFTGELFF.

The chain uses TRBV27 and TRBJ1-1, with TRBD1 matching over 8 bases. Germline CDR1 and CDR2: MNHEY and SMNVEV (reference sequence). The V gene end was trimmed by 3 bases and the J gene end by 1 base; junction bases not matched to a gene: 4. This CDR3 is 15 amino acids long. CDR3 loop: CASSLHGTGNTEAFF. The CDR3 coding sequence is TGTGCCAGCAGTTTGCACGGGACAGGGAACACTGAAGCTTTCTTT.

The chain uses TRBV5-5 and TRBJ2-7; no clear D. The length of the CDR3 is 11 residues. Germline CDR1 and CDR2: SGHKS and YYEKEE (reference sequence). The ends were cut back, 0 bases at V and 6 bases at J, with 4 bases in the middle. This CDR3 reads CASSLGGEQYV. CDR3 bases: TGTGCCAGCAGCTTGGGCGGCGAGCAGTACGTC.

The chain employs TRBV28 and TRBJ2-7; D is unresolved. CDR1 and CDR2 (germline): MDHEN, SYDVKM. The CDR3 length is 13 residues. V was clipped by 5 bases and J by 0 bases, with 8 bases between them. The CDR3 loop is CASSKFSSYEQYF. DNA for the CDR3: TGTGCCAGCAGTAAGTTCAGCTCCTACGAGCAGTACTTC.

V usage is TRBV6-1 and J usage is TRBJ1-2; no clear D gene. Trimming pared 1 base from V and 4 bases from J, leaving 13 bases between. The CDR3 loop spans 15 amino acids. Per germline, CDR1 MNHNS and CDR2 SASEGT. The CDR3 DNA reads TGTGCCAGCAGTGAAGGCGGCTCCTCTCCCTATGGCTACACCTTC. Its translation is CASSEGGSSPYGYTF.

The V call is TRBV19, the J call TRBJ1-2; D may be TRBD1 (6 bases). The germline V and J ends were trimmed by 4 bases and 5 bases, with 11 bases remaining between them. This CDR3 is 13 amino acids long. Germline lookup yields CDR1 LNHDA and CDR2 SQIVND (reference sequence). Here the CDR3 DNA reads TGTGCCAGTAGTAGGGACATGGTGTATGGCTACACCTTC. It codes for CASSRDMVYGYTF.

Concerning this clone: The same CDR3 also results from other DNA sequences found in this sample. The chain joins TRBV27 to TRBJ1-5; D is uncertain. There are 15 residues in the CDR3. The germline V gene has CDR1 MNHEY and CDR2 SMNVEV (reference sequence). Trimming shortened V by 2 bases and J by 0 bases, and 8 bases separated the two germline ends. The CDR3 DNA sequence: TGTGCCAGCAGTTTAAGTAGATATAGCAATCAGCCCCAGCATTTT. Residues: CASSLSRYSNQPQHF.

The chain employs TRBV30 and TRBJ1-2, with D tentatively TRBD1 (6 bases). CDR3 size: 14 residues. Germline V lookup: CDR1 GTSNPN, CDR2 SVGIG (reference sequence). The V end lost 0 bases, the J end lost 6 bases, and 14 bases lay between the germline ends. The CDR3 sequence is CAWSVLGGGDGYTF. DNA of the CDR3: TGTGCCTGGAGTGTACTAGGGGGTGGCGATGGCTACACCTTC.

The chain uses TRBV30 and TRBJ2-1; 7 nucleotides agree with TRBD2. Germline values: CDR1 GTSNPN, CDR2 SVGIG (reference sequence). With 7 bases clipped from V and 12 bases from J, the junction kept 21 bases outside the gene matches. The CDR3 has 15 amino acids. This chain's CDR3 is CAFLRASGGRGRQFF. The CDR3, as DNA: TGTGCCTTCCTGAGGGCTAGCGGAGGCCGTGGGAGGCAGTTCTTC.

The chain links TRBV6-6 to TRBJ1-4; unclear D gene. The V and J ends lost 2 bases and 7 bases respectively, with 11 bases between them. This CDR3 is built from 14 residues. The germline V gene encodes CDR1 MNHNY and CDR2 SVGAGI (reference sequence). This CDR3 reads CASSYDREGEKLFF. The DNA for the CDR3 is TGTGCCAGCAGTTACGATCGGGAGGGTGAAAAACTGTTTTTT.

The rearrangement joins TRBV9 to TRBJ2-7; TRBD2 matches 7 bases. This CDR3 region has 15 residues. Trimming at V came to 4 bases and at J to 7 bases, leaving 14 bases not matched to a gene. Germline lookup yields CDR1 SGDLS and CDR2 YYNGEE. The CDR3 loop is CASSPPGAGAREQYF. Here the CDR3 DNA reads TGTGCCAGCAGCCCTCCCGGGGCGGGAGCGAGGGAGCAGTACTTC.

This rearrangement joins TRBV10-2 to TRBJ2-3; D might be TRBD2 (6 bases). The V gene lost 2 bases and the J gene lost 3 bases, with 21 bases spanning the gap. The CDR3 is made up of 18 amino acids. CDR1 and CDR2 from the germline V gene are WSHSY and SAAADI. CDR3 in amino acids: CASSENVLGLSTTDTQYF. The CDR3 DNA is TGCGCCAGCAGTGAGAATGTTTTGGGACTCTCAACTACAGATACGCAGTATTTT.

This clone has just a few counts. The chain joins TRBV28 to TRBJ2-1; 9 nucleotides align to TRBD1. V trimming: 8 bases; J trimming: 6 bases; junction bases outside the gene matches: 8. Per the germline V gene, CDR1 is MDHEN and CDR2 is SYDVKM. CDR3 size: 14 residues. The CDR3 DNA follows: TGTGCCAGCCACCGGGACAGGGAACTCAATGAGCAGTTCTTC. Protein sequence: CASHRDRELNEQFF.

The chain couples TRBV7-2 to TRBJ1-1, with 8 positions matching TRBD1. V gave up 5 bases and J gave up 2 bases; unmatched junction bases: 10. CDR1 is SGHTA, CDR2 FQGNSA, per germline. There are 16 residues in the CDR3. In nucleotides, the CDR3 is TGTGCCAGCAGCCCAACGACAGGGGCGAGAAACACTGAAGCTTTCTTT. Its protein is CASSPTTGARNTEAFF.

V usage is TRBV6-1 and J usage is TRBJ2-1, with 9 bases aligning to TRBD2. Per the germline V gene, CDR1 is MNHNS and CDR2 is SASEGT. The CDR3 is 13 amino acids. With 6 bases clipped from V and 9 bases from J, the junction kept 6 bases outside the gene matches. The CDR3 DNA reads TGTGCCAGCAGCTGGGGACTAGCAGGTGAGCAGTTCTTC. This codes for CASSWGLAGEQFF.

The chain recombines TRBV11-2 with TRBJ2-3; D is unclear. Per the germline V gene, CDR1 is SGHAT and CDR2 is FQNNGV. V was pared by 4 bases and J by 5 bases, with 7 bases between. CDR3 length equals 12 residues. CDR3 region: CASSSPLDTQYF. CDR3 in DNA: TGTGCCAGCAGCTCCCCTTTAGATACGCAGTATTTT.

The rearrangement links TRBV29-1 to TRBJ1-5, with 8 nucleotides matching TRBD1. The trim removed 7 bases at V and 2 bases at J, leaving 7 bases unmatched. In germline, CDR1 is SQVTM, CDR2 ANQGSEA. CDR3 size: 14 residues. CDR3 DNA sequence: TGCAGCGAAGAGACAGGGGAGGGCAATCAGCCCCAGCATTTT. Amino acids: CSEETGEGNQPQHF.

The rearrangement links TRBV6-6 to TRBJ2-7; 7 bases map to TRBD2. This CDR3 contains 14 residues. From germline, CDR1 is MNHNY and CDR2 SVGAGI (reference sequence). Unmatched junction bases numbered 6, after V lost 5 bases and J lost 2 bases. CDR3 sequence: CASSSPGTTYEQYV. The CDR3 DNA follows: TGTGCCAGCAGTAGCCCGGGGACTACCTACGAGCAGTACGTC.

CDR3 protein: CASSTGGGTEAFF. The CDR3 nucleotides read TGTGCCAGCAGTACAGGGGGCGGCACTGAAGCTTTCTTT. The rearrangement links TRBV27 to TRBJ1-1, with 9 bases aligning to TRBD1. Per germline, CDR1 MNHEY and CDR2 SMNVEV (reference sequence). CDR3 length equals 13 residues. Losses at the gene ends were 5 bases for V and 4 bases for J; bases not matched to a gene: 2.